This T cell receptor (beta chain) was found in a study of cytomegalovirus exposure and HLA in healthy donors. Study-wide results and caveats: Among the most significant clusters, several appeared linked to common viral pathogens in a later analysis.

Notes on this clone: Its matching antigen is unknown.

Use of 60 Vbeta and 13 Jbeta primers characterized the PCR. Here immunoSEQ multiplex PCR was the method, and the copy in TCRdb shows in-frame clones only, minus some. The sample includes around 98,000 clones, roughly 82% of them seen just once. All the people who gave samples were healthy bone marrow donors. This CDR3 spans 15 amino acids. Trimming stripped 7 bases from V and 5 bases from J, with 18 bases between. Germline-derived CDR1 and CDR2 are MNHNS and SASEGT. This chain connects TRBV6-1 to TRBJ2-1; a possible D gene is TRBD2 (6 bases). The origin of this receptor is a human donor in good health. Sequences were obtained from PBMCs. The CDR3 loop reads CASTIGGFAHNEQFF. The CDR3 nucleotides are TGTGCCAGCACCATTGGGGGGTTTGCCCACAATGAGCAGTTCTTC.